Each of the 11 T cell receptor beta chains below was sequenced from the same sample in a study of graft-versus-host responses after intestinal transplantation. Data came from immunoSEQ multiplex PCR; TCRdb stores just in-frame clones and leaves some out. Here the sample spans 13,000 or so clones, 84% being singletons. The starting material was PBMCs, obtained roughly 310 days after intestinal transplant. The receptors were sampled from a human patient who received an intestinal transplant, so some T cells may come from the graft donor.

This chain links TRBV7-9 with TRBJ2-7; D gene ambiguous. The germline CDR1 and CDR2 sequences are SEHNR and FQNEAQ (reference sequence). The CDR3 is 14 residues long. Trimming shortened V by 4 bases and J by 3 bases, and 13 bases separated the two germline ends. Here the CDR3 DNA reads TGTGCCAGCAGCTCTACCATTGCGCACTACGAGCAGTACTTC. Protein sequence: CASSSTIAHYEQYF.

The chain is built from TRBV11-3 and TRBJ2-1; D call uncertain. This CDR3 contains 14 residues. The germline gives CDR1 SGHNT, CDR2 YENEEA. The V gene lost 2 bases and the J gene lost 2 bases, with 7 bases spanning the gap. The CDR3 coding sequence is TGTGCCAGCAGCTTATACGGAACCTACAATGAGCAGTTCTTC. Its translation: CASSLYGTYNEQFF.

This chain uses TRBV5-4 with TRBJ1-5; D remains unclear. Between the trimmed V and J ends, which lost 0 bases and 6 bases, there was a span of 4 bases. The germline V gene encodes CDR1 SGHNT and CDR2 YYREEE (reference sequence). This CDR3 contains 12 residues. CDR3 nucleotides: TGTGCCAGCAGCTTGGACAGTCAGCCCCAGCATTTT. Its translation is CASSLDSQPQHF.

The J gene is TRBJ2-3, the V gene TRBV19; tentatively, D is TRBD1 or TRBD2 (5 bases each). Trimming took off 5 bases at V and 0 bases at J, with 15 bases between the two ends. CDR3 size: 16 residues. CDR1 is LNHDA, CDR2 SQIVND, per germline (reference sequence). The DNA for the CDR3 is TGTGCCAGTAGTGTTCTACGGGGACCAAGCACAGATACGCAGTATTTT. This codes for CASSVLRGPSTDTQYF. The variable domain in full, completed from reference TRBV19 and TRBJ2-3, reads DGGITQSPKYLFRKEGQNVTLSCEQNLNHDAMYWYRQDPGQGLRLIYYSQIVNDFQKGDIAEGYSVSREKKESFPLTVTSAQKNPTAFYLCASSVLRGPSTDTQYFGPGTRLTVL.

This clone was counted between two and nine times. The V call is TRBV4-2, the J call TRBJ1-2; D not resolved. Trimming shortened V by 0 bases and J by 4 bases, and 9 bases separated the two germline ends. CDR1 is LGHNA, CDR2 YNFKEQ, per germline. The CDR3 spans 14 residues. CDR3 in amino acids: CASSQDEGLYGYTF. Here the CDR3 DNA reads TGTGCCAGCAGCCAAGATGAGGGCCTCTATGGCTACACCTTC.

The V call is TRBV4-1, the J call TRBJ2-7, with 10 bases fitting TRBD2. Germline CDR1 is MGHRA and CDR2 is YSYEKL. The V and J ends lost 4 bases and 4 bases, in that order; junction bases with no gene match: 7. There are 15 residues in the CDR3. For the CDR3, the DNA is TGCGCCAGCAGCCTAGCGGGAGGCCCCGTTTACGAGCAGTACTTC. This sequence encodes CASSLAGGPVYEQYF.

V is TRBV27 and J is TRBJ1-2, with 7 nucleotides matching TRBD1. This CDR3 is built from 14 residues. J lost 6 bases, V lost 5 bases, and 9 bases had no gene match. Germline V gene data show CDR1 as MNHEY and CDR2 as SMNVEV (reference sequence). DNA for the CDR3: TGTGCCAGCAGTGACCAGACAGGGTTGAATGGCTACACCTTC. It codes for CASSDQTGLNGYTF.

This clone showed up just once. The chain is built from TRBV9 and TRBJ2-2; D unclear. V was cut by 0 bases and J by 4 bases, with 4 bases left in between. The CDR3 sequence is 13 residues long. The germline V gene has CDR1 SGDLS and CDR2 YYNGEE. The CDR3 spells CASSVGVTGELFF. For the CDR3, the DNA is TGTGCCAGCAGCGTAGGCGTCACCGGGGAGCTGTTTTTT.

This clone was observed a few times. The V gene is TRBV10-3, the J gene TRBJ2-3, with 8 nucleotides matching TRBD2. CDR1 is ENHRY, CDR2 SYGVKD, per germline. J lost 1 base, V lost 5 bases, and 11 bases had no gene match. The CDR3 sequence is 17 residues long. The CDR3 nucleotides are TGTGCCATCAGTCCAGCGGGAGTGGGGGGGGGCACAGATACGCAGTATTTT. Translating gives CAISPAGVGGGTDTQYF.

Written as DNA, the CDR3 is TGTGCCAGCAGTTACGGGGTATCCTACGAGCAGTACTTC. This gives the protein CASSYGVSYEQYF. The J gene is TRBJ2-7, the V gene TRBV6-5; D is ambiguous. Trimming shortened V by 2 bases and J by 1 base, and 6 bases separated the two germline ends. This CDR3 is 13 amino acids long. Germline CDR1 MNHEY, CDR2 SVGAGI.

CDR3 in amino acids: CASSTQTTGLNGYTF. DNA for the CDR3: TGTGCCAGCAGTACCCAAACGACAGGGTTAAATGGCTACACCTTC. The gene calls are TRBV27 and TRBJ1-2; TRBD1 agrees at 7 bases. Looked up from germline, CDR1 is MNHEY and CDR2 is SMNVEV (reference sequence). The CDR3 loop spans 15 amino acids. V lost 5 bases to trimming and J lost 6 bases; unmatched junction nucleotides: 12.